These 21 T cell receptor beta chains share one sample of origin, sequenced in a study of beta chain features in type 1 diabetes. Expressed TCRB transcripts were sequenced because the entire RNA isolate underwent reverse transcription. Method: immunoSEQ multiplex PCR; TCRdb's copy keeps in-frame clones and lacks some. There are hundreds of thousands of clones in the sample; roughly 13% occur only once, and approximately 0.015% lies in the top ten. What was sequenced was naive CD4+ T cells from blood. The receptors stem from a man in his late teens or twenties in good health.

This clone has only a few counts. This chain links TRBV7-2 with TRBJ2-3; TRBD1 is a possible D gene (5 bases). The V gene lost 5 bases and the J gene lost 8 bases, with 20 bases spanning the gap. The CDR3 runs to 15 residues. Germline CDR1 reads SGHTA; CDR2 reads FQGNSA. DNA of the CDR3: TGTGCCAGCAGCCCGGCGGCCCTAGTTGGGGCTACGCAGTATTTT. This gives the protein CASSPAALVGATQYF.

This chain links TRBV4-3 with TRBJ2-7; TRBD1 agrees at 8 bases. The CDR3 totals 13 residues. V gave up 0 bases and J gave up 6 bases; unmatched junction bases: 1. Germline CDR1 reads LGHNA; CDR2 reads YSLEER. In DNA, the CDR3 is TGCGCCAGCAGCCAAGACAGGGGGCGCGAGCAGTACTTC. This sequence encodes CASSQDRGREQYF.

The J gene is TRBJ2-7, the V gene TRBV9; 9 bases are a match to TRBD1. The CDR3 contains 17 residues. With 0 bases clipped from V and 0 bases from J, the junction kept 7 bases outside the gene matches. CDR1 is SGDLS and CDR2 is YYNGEE in the germline V gene. The CDR3 loop reads CASSVATGTGTSYEQYF. DNA of the CDR3: TGTGCCAGCAGCGTAGCTACGGGGACAGGGACCTCCTACGAGCAGTACTTC. Variable domain in full (rest from reference TRBV9 and TRBJ2-7): DSGVTQTPKHLITATGQRVTLRCSPRSGDLSVYWYQQSLDQGLQFLIQYYNGEERAKGNILERFSAQQFPDLHSELNLSSLELGDSALYFCASSVATGTGTSYEQYFGPGTRLTVT.

This clone was detected a few times. V is TRBV5-6 and J is TRBJ2-7; 7 nucleotides align to TRBD2. With 4 bases clipped from V and 2 bases from J, the junction kept 6 bases outside the gene matches. The CDR3 contains 14 residues. Per germline, CDR1 SGHDT and CDR2 YYEEEE. Here the CDR3 reads CASSHPSGPYEQYF. CDR3 in DNA: TGTGCCAGCAGCCATCCTAGCGGCCCCTACGAGCAGTACTTC.

This clone turned up a few times. This sequence joins TRBV19 and TRBJ1-2; D is uncertain. The CDR3 has 13 amino acids. CDR1 is LNHDA and CDR2 is SQIVND in the germline V gene (reference sequence). V lost 3 bases, J lost 2 bases, and 7 bases lay in between. The CDR3: CASSITRNYGYTF. The CDR3 nucleotides read TGTGCCAGTAGTATTACCAGGAACTATGGCTACACCTTC.

In its sample, this clone was seen a few times. The chain uses TRBV30 and TRBJ1-3; D gene ambiguous. This CDR3 spans 14 amino acids. V was clipped by 1 base and J by 1 base, with 8 bases between them. CDR1 is GTSNPN, CDR2 SVGIG, per germline (reference sequence). CDR3 in DNA: TGTGCCTGGAGTGGACGGGAATCTGGAAACACCATATATTTT. Amino acid sequence: CAWSGRESGNTIYF. The variable domain in full, completed from reference TRBV30 and TRBJ1-3, reads SQTIHQWPATLVQPVGSPLSLECTVEGTSNPNLYWYRQAAGRGLQLLFYSVGIGQISSEVPQNLSASRPQDRQFILSSKKLLLSDSGFYLCAWSGRESGNTIYFGEGSWLTVV.

This clone has just a few counts. The CDR3 bases are TGTGCCAGCAGCAGACAGGGGGCAAACTATGGCTACACCTTC. Its translation is CASSRQGANYGYTF. V is TRBV5-4 and J is TRBJ1-2, with TRBD1 matching over 10 bases. V was clipped by 4 bases and J by 2 bases; unmatched bases: 2. The germline CDR1 and CDR2 sequences are SGHNT and YYREEE (reference sequence). CDR3 length: 14 amino acids. Drawing the rest from reference TRBV5-4 and TRBJ1-2, the complete variable domain is ETGVTQSPTHLIKTRGQQVTLRCSSQSGHNTVSWYQQALGQGPQFIFQYYREEENGRGNFPPRFSGLQFPNYSSELNVNALELDDSALYLCASSRQGANYGYTFGSGTRLTVV.

The V gene is TRBV29-1, the J gene TRBJ2-3; 12 bases match TRBD2. V gave up 4 bases and J gave up 1 base; unmatched junction bases: 3. The CDR3 loop spans 15 amino acids. CDR1 and CDR2 (germline): SQVTM, ANQGSEA. The CDR3 spells CSVAPSGRGTDTQYF. In DNA form, the CDR3 reads TGCAGCGTTGCCCCTAGCGGGAGGGGCACAGATACGCAGTATTTT.

J is TRBJ2-7 and V is TRBV28; TRBD2 aligns across 10 bases. Germline-derived CDR1 and CDR2 are MDHEN and SYDVKM. J gave up 6 bases and V 7 bases, and 6 bases lay outside the gene matches. CDR3 size: 13 residues. The CDR3 DNA is TGTGCCAGCATCAAGCGGGGGGGTGCCGAGCAGTACTTC. Amino acids: CASIKRGGAEQYF. The whole variable domain, filled in from reference TRBV28 and TRBJ2-7, reads DVKVTQSSRYLVKRTGEKVFLECVQDMDHENMFWYRQDPGLGLRLIYFSYDVKMKEKGDIPEGYSVSREKKERFSLILESASTNQTSMYLCASIKRGGAEQYFGPGTRLTVT.

This clone was counted a few times. The chain couples TRBV28 to TRBJ1-1; TRBD1 matches at 7 bases. Germline V gene lookup returns CDR1 MDHEN and CDR2 SYDVKM. J lost 2 bases, V lost 4 bases, and 10 bases had no gene match. This CDR3 has 16 amino acids. The CDR3 region has the DNA TGTGCCAGCAGTTCGACAGCCTCAGGGGGTAACACTGAAGCTTTCTTT. Its protein product is CASSSTASGGNTEAFF.

The chain employs TRBV19 and TRBJ1-2; TRBD1 aligns across 8 bases. With V trimmed by 3 bases and J by 2 bases, 5 bases remained unmatched. This CDR3 is 15 amino acids long. Germline CDR1 reads LNHDA; CDR2 reads SQIVND (reference sequence). CDR3 sequence: CASSIDRGSNYGYTF. The CDR3 DNA is TGTGCCAGTAGTATCGACAGGGGATCAAACTATGGCTACACCTTC. The variable domain in full, with the rest retrieved from reference TRBV19 and TRBJ1-2, is DGGITQSPKYLFRKEGQNVTLSCEQNLNHDAMYWYRQDPGQGLRLIYYSQIVNDFQKGDIAEGYSVSREKKESFPLTVTSAQKNPTAFYLCASSIDRGSNYGYTFGSGTRLTVV.

Ten or more counts support this clone. V and J are TRBV9 and TRBJ1-2; tentatively, D is TRBD1 (6 bases). V lost 3 bases and J lost 6, with 12 bases in between. The CDR3 is 13 amino acids. Germline V CDR1 and CDR2: SGDLS, YYNGEE. DNA of the CDR3: TGTGCCAGCAGCGGGACAGTATTACATGGCTACACCTTC. Amino acids: CASSGTVLHGYTF.

This clone was seen a few times. The V and J genes are TRBV21-1 and TRBJ2-1; TRBD2, the table's D call, lacks a check against the DNA. TRBV21-1 is shown as a pseudogene. This CDR3 has 17 amino acids. The CDR3 reads CASSKVPSGRIDNEQFF. CDR3 in DNA: TGTGCCAGCAGCAAAGTCCCTAGCGGGAGGATCGACAATGAGCAGTTCTTC.

This clone has only a few counts. This chain links TRBV5-1 with TRBJ2-5, with TRBD1 as a possible D gene (6 bases). The CDR3 is made up of 15 amino acids. Germline values: CDR1 SGHRS, CDR2 YFSETQ. V was clipped by 5 bases and J by 4 bases, with 18 bases between them. The CDR3 loop is CASRFTGYEGETQYF. The CDR3 nucleotides are TGCGCCAGCAGGTTCACAGGGTACGAAGGAGAGACCCAGTACTTC.

The V call is TRBV18, the J call TRBJ2-7; 10 bases match TRBD1. Germline CDR1 and CDR2: KGHSH and LQKENI. The J segment lost 4 bases and the V segment lost 6 bases, leaving 6 bases of the junction unmatched. The CDR3 is made up of 14 amino acids. The CDR3 nucleotides read TGTGCCAGCTCCGGGGACAGGGGAAGGTACGAGCAGTACTTC. It codes for CASSGDRGRYEQYF.

This clone was recorded a few times. The chain joins TRBV7-8 to TRBJ1-1, with a weak D call TRBD1 (5 bases). CDR3 size: 16 residues. V was shortened by 5 bases and J by 1 base, with 17 bases between the two germline ends. Germline V gene lookup returns CDR1 SGHVS and CDR2 FQNEAQ. The CDR3 DNA sequence: TGTGCCAGCAGCCCCAGACGGACACGACCGAACACTGAAGCTTTCTTT. Protein: CASSPRRTRPNTEAFF.

The rearrangement joins TRBV18 to TRBJ2-1; 7 bases align to TRBD1. The germline V gene has CDR1 KGHSH and CDR2 LQKENI. The CDR3 consists of 13 residues. Losses at the gene ends were 6 bases for V and 9 bases for J; bases not matched to a gene: 8. CDR3 bases: TGTGCCAGCTCGCCCGACAGGGAAGGTGAGCAGTTCTTC. Amino acids: CASSPDREGEQFF.

The J gene is TRBJ2-7, the V gene TRBV7-2, with 8 bases identical to TRBD1. This CDR3 is built from 16 residues. The V gene's germline CDR1 is SGHTA and CDR2 FQGNSA. V was clipped by 4 bases and J by 3 bases; unmatched bases: 11. This CDR3 reads CASSYRATGAYYEQYF. CDR3 nucleotides: TGTGCCAGCAGCTACCGGGCGACAGGGGCCTACTACGAGCAGTACTTC.

V is TRBV13 and J is TRBJ2-7; the match to TRBD2 covers 9 bases. V gave up 2 bases and J gave up 2 bases; unmatched junction bases: 4. CDR1 PRHDT and CDR2 FYEKMQ come from the germline V gene (reference sequence). This CDR3 contains 15 residues. CDR3 bases: TGTGCCAGCAGCTTAATAGCGGGAGTCCCCTACGAGCAGTACTTC. Translation: CASSLIAGVPYEQYF.

The sample holds a few counts of this clone. The V and J genes are TRBV4-3 and TRBJ2-1; the D gene is possibly TRBD1 (5 bases). Germline loops: CDR1 LGHNA, CDR2 YSLEER. V was shortened by 4 bases and J by 0 bases, with 19 bases between the two germline ends. This CDR3 is 18 amino acids long. DNA of the CDR3: TGCGCCAGCAGCCCCTCCCCCAAGAGACAGAGCTCCTACAATGAGCAGTTCTTC. It specifies CASSPSPKRQSSYNEQFF.

The CDR3 region is CASSSDTNNEQFF. CDR3 bases: TGTGCCAGCAGCTCGGACACAAACAATGAGCAGTTCTTC. V gene TRBV5-6 combines with J gene TRBJ2-1; tentatively, D is TRBD1 (5 bases). The germline gives CDR1 SGHDT, CDR2 YYEEEE. V lost 3 bases, J lost 5 bases, and 9 bases lay in between. There are 13 residues in the CDR3.